Given below is one T cell receptor beta chain in context. No antigen is known for it. V lost 1 base and J 0 bases, leaving 8 bases between the germline ends. The CDR3 contains 15 residues. Germline CDR1 MNHEY, CDR2 SMNVEV (reference sequence). The data were obtained in a study of a mutant IDH1 vaccine in newly diagnosed glioma. TCRdb's table, derived via immunoSEQ multiplex PCR, lists solely in-frame clones and lacks some. The sample has some 58,000 clones, approximately 80% seen once. The time point denotes: week 35, safety follow-up. A 20-mer mutant IDH1 peptide at 300 ug was injected subcutaneously with topical imiquimod.

This chain joins TRBV27 and TRBJ2-3, with a weak D call TRBD1 (5 bases). This material consisted of PBMCs, taken from a glioma patient whose treatment included an IDH1 peptide vaccine. This clonotype was sampled from a middle-aged man with glioma. DNA for the CDR3: TGTGCCAGCAGTTTATACACAGGAAGCACAGATACGCAGTATTTT. Translating it yields CASSLYTGSTDTQYF.